The 18 T cell receptor beta chains below were found in one sample sequenced in a study of cytomegalovirus exposure and HLA in healthy donors. Primers: 60 Vbeta forward and 13 Jbeta reverse. Here immunoSEQ multiplex PCR was the method, and the copy in TCRdb shows in-frame clones only, minus some. The sample lists about 36,000 clones, nearly 70% seen once, with approximately 6.1% in the top ten. The sample comprised PBMCs. The receptor source for this set is a man aged 25 to 40 in good health and CMV-seronegative.

This chain joins TRBV4-2 and TRBJ2-2, with TRBD1 matching over 9 bases. This CDR3 has 17 residues. Trimming took 0 bases from V and 7 from J; bases not matched to a gene: 9. The V gene's germline CDR1 is LGHNA and CDR2 YNFKEQ. CDR3 loop: CASSQEAGQGNVGELFF. In nucleotides, the CDR3 is TGTGCCAGCAGCCAAGAGGCCGGACAGGGGAATGTCGGGGAGCTGTTTTTT.

The gene calls are TRBV28 and TRBJ2-5; 8 bases fit TRBD2. Germline V gene lookup returns CDR1 MDHEN and CDR2 SYDVKM. With 2 bases clipped from V and 4 bases from J, the junction kept 6 bases outside the gene matches. The length of the CDR3 is 15 residues. CDR3 DNA sequence: TGTGCCAGCAGTTTAGGTTACGGGGGGGGAGAGACCCAGTACTTC. This gives the protein CASSLGYGGGETQYF.

V is TRBV5-1 and J is TRBJ1-1; D is unclear. Trimming stripped 0 bases from V and 3 bases from J, with 12 bases between. Germline CDR1 is SGHRS and CDR2 is YFSETQ. The length of the CDR3 is 15 residues. The CDR3 sequence is CASSLAGWPDTEAFF. The CDR3 DNA follows: TGCGCCAGCAGCTTGGCGGGTTGGCCCGACACTGAAGCTTTCTTT.

This clone was seen only once. The rearrangement uses TRBV7-8 and TRBJ1-2; D remains ambiguous. Between the trimmed V and J ends, which lost 10 bases and 3 bases, there was a span of 12 bases. CDR3 length: 12 amino acids. Germline CDR1 SGHVS, CDR2 FQNEAQ. CDR3 sequence reads: CATSGVHYGYTF. CDR3 in DNA: TGTGCCACCTCGGGTGTTCACTATGGCTACACCTTC.

The genes are TRBV18 and TRBJ1-1; D is undetermined. Germline CDR1 and CDR2: KGHSH and LQKENI. V lost 0 bases and J lost 5, with 10 bases in between. This CDR3 is built from 14 residues. The CDR3 DNA is TGTGCCAGCTCACCACCGATCCGGGTAACTGAAGCTTTCTTT. It codes for CASSPPIRVTEAFF.

The V and J genes are TRBV28 and TRBJ2-5; TRBD2 matches at 7 bases. The CDR3 runs 14 residues. Trimming at V came to 3 bases and at J to 1 base, leaving 2 bases not matched to a gene. CDR1 and CDR2 from the germline V gene are MDHEN and SYDVKM. The CDR3 nucleotides read TGTGCCAGCAGTTTCGGGACTACCCAAGAGACCCAGTACTTC. Residues: CASSFGTTQETQYF.

The CDR3 region has the DNA TGTGCCAGCAGCCTCGAACTTGAAAGCTCCTACGAGCAGTACTTC. This translates into CASSLELESSYEQYF. The rearrangement joins TRBV13 to TRBJ2-7; D uncertain. Trimming took off 5 bases at V and 0 bases at J, with 14 bases between the two ends. The CDR3 covers 15 residues. Germline-derived CDR1 and CDR2 are PRHDT and FYEKMQ (reference sequence). The full variable domain, in which reference TRBV13 and TRBJ2-7 provide the parts outside the CDR3, is AAGVIQSPRHLIKEKRETATLKCYPIPRHDTVYWYQQGPGQDPQFLISFYEKMQSDKGSIPDRFSAQQFSDYHSELNMSSLELGDSALYFCASSLELESSYEQYFGPGTRLTVT.

The table lists this clone with a few counts. This rearrangement joins TRBV7-9 to TRBJ2-3; 12 positions match TRBD2. The V and J ends lost 5 bases and 3 bases, in that order; junction bases with no gene match: 6. Germline V gives CDR1 SEHNR, CDR2 FQNEAQ (reference sequence). This CDR3 is built from 16 residues. DNA of the CDR3: TGTGCCAGCAGCGTATTAGGGACTAGCGGGACAGATACGCAGTATTTT. Translation: CASSVLGTSGTDTQYF.

This chain links TRBV6-5 with TRBJ1-6; TRBD1 is a possible D gene (5 bases). V gave up 4 bases and J gave up 4 bases, with 14 bases separating them. The germline V gene has CDR1 MNHEY and CDR2 SVGAGI. The CDR3 has 16 residues. CDR3 loop: CASSLSGAHYNSPLHF. The CDR3 bases are TGTGCCAGCAGTTTATCTGGGGCACATTATAATTCACCCCTCCACTTT.

On this clone: The identical CDR3 is also encoded by other nucleotide sequences in the sample. J is TRBJ2-7 and V is TRBV25-1, with a tentative D call TRBD2 (5 bases). CDR3 size: 13 residues. Between the trimmed V and J ends, which lost 5 bases and 3 bases, there was a span of 11 bases. Germline values: CDR1 MGHDK, CDR2 SYGVNS. The CDR3 reads CASSRGGSYEQYF. CDR3 DNA sequence: TGTGCCAGCAGTCGGGGTGGGAGCTACGAGCAGTACTTC.

The chain links TRBV5-4 to TRBJ2-1; D unclear. This CDR3 has 12 amino acids. V was cut by 4 bases and J by 5 bases, with 7 bases left in between. Per germline, CDR1 SGHNT and CDR2 YYREEE (reference sequence). CDR3: CASSPRDNEQFF. CDR3 bases: TGTGCCAGCAGCCCCCGGGACAATGAGCAGTTCTTC.

The genes are TRBV4-2 and TRBJ2-1; 10 bases match TRBD2. The CDR3 has 17 residues. Trimming cost V 1 base and J 4 bases; bases outside gene matches: 7. CDR1 is LGHNA and CDR2 is YNFKEQ in the germline V gene. The CDR3 DNA follows: TGTGCCAGCAGCCAAGTGGGGCTAGCGGGGGCTTACAATGAGCAGTTCTTC. This encodes CASSQVGLAGAYNEQFF.

The chain is built from TRBV7-9 and TRBJ1-1, with D unresolved. V gave up 0 bases and J gave up 3 bases, with 8 bases separating them. The length of the CDR3 is 14 residues. CDR1 is SEHNR and CDR2 is FQNEAQ in the germline V gene (reference sequence). CDR3 in DNA: TGTGCCAGCAGCTTAGCGGAGAGGCACACTGAAGCTTTCTTT. Translating it yields CASSLAERHTEAFF.

Within the sample, this clone is medium-sized. V usage is TRBV6-4 and J usage is TRBJ2-3, with TRBD1 identical over 12 bases. Germline V gene sequence: CDR1 MRHNA, CDR2 SNTAGT. The CDR3 loop spans 15 amino acids. Trimming removed 3 bases from V and 4 bases from J; junction bases left unmatched: 2. The CDR3 DNA follows: TGTGCCAGCAGTGAGGGGACAGGGGGCGCAGATACGCAGTATTTT. Amino acids: CASSEGTGGADTQYF.

The chain recombines TRBV6-5 with TRBJ1-4; the D is unclear. The CDR3 is 14 residues long. V was cut by 6 bases and J by 4 bases, with 12 bases left in between. Germline V CDR1 and CDR2: MNHEY, SVGAGI. The CDR3 DNA sequence: TGTGCCAGCAGGAGAAGCAGGAATAATGAAAAACTGTTTTTT. It yields the protein CASRRSRNNEKLFF.

This clone has more than one count but fewer than ten. V gene TRBV4-1 combines with J gene TRBJ1-5; 8 nucleotides line up with TRBD1. The CDR3 totals 15 residues. J gave up 9 bases and V 0 bases, and 7 bases lay outside the gene matches. CDR1 MGHRA and CDR2 YSYEKL come from the germline V gene. The CDR3 coding sequence is TGCGCCAGCAGCCAAGATTGGGCAGGGACAGGGCCCCAGCATTTT. It encodes CASSQDWAGTGPQHF.

J is TRBJ1-1 and V is TRBV6-5; 7 nucleotides line up with TRBD1. The CDR3 contains 14 residues. Germline V gene data show CDR1 as MNHEY and CDR2 as SVGAGI. V lost 6 bases and J lost 1; bases outside the gene matches: 5. The CDR3 coding sequence is TGTGCCAGCAGCCGACAGGGTGGGAACACTGAAGCTTTCTTT. It specifies CASSRQGGNTEAFF.

This chain uses TRBV28 with TRBJ2-7, with D possibly TRBD2 on 5 matching bases. The V end was cut by 7 bases, the J end by 3 bases, with 19 bases between. In germline, CDR1 is MDHEN, CDR2 SYDVKM. This CDR3 spans 15 amino acids. The CDR3, as DNA: TGTGCCAGCACCTCCGGACTCAGGTCACTCTACGAGCAGTACTTC. Translated, it gives CASTSGLRSLYEQYF.